Below, one TCR beta chain is given with its context. These data are taken from a study of shared clonotypes between healthy human individuals. The CDR3 spans 13 residues. Between the trimmed V and J ends, which lost 7 bases and 2 bases, there was a span of 13 bases. Germline-derived CDR1 and CDR2 are SGDLS and YYNGEE. TCRdb's table, derived via immunoSEQ multiplex PCR, lists solely in-frame clones and lacks some. The repertoire holds about 2 million clones, with about 95% as singletons. This rearrangement joins TRBV9 to TRBJ2-7; possibly TRBD1 for D (6 bases). This receptor was obtained from a man aged 18 to 29 in good health. The sample consisted of naive CD4+ T cells sorted from blood. Subset: CD45RA+ positively selected. CDR3 residues: CASSRAGAYEQYF. CDR3 nucleotides: TGTGCCAGCTCCCGGGCAGGGGCCTACGAGCAGTACTTC.